The 22 T cell receptor beta chains reported below all come from one sample, sequenced in a study of blood T cells in healthy people across ages. A second 7 to 11 cycle PCR used barcoded and J-beta primers. TCRdb redid the calling of the 5' RACE reads with MiXCR, one entry per CDR3 protein. The sample has fewer than 2 million distinct CDR3 sequences; about two fifths are singletons. The sequencing sample was made of blood. These TCRs come from a human donor in good health.

This sequence joins TRBV29-1 and TRBJ2-5, with TRBD1 matching over 8 bases. Germline CDR1 reads SQVTM; CDR2 reads ANQGSEA. V was pared by 6 bases and J by 5 bases, with 8 bases of the junction left unmatched. The CDR3 totals 13 residues. The CDR3 DNA is TGCAGCGTCGGACAGGGCGGTCGGGAGACCCAGTACTTC. Translated: CSVGQGGRETQYF.

The chain couples TRBV6-5 to TRBJ1-4, with 7 bases lining up with TRBD1. V shed 2 bases and J 12 bases; nucleotides not matched to a gene: 9. The CDR3 extends over 14 amino acids. Germline V lookup: CDR1 MNHEY, CDR2 SVGAGI. The chain's CDR3 is CASSYRDRISELFF. The CDR3 nucleotides are TGTGCCAGCAGTTACCGGGACAGAATATCGGAACTGTTTTTT.

This chain uses TRBV5-5 with TRBJ2-4; possible D gene TRBD1, 6 bases. Germline CDR1 reads SGHKS; CDR2 reads YYEKEE (reference sequence). This CDR3 region has 14 residues. V lost 4 bases to trimming and J lost 13 bases, with 21 bases between them. CDR3 loop: CASSQRTDLREQYF. CDR3 sequence (DNA): TGTGCCAGCAGCCAGAGGACAGACCTGAGGGAGCAGTACTTC. The variable domain in full, with the rest retrieved from reference TRBV5-5 and TRBJ2-4, is DAGVTQSPTHLIKTRGQQVTLRCSPISGHKSVSWYQQVLGQGPQFIFQYYEKEERGRGNFPDRFSARQFPNYSSELNVNALLLGDSALYLCASSQRTDLREQYFGAGTRLSVL.

The chain has TRBV2 and TRBJ2-7, with TRBD2 matching over 7 bases. V trimming: 6 bases; J trimming: 1 base; junction bases outside the gene matches: 12. The germline CDR1 and CDR2 sequences are SNHLY and FYNNEI. This CDR3 spans 16 amino acids. CDR3 sequence: CASSPEGGGLSYEQYF. Here the CDR3 DNA reads TGTGCCAGCAGCCCCGAGGGCGGGGGTCTTTCCTACGAGCAGTACTTC.

This clonotype was seen a handful of times. Germline is not matched at one junction end, which may reflect a read error. V gene TRBV6-2 or TRBV6-3 combines with J gene TRBJ2-1, with TRBD1 matching over 9 bases. Germline values: CDR1 MNHEY, CDR2 SVGEGT. This CDR3 is built from 17 residues. CDR3 protein: CASSYSSGTGLSNEQFF. CDR3 nucleotide sequence: TGTGCCAGTAGTTACTCGAGCGGGACAGGGTTATCTAATGAGCAGTTCTTC.

This clonotype showed up just a few times. The gene calls are TRBV6-6 and TRBJ2-3; weak D call: TRBD1 (6 bases). The CDR3 has 16 residues. Deletions cut 0 bases from V and 4 bases from J, with 14 bases between. Per the germline V gene, CDR1 is MNHNY and CDR2 is SVGAGI (reference sequence). Here the CDR3 reads CASSYSGDRLADTQYF. CDR3 in DNA: TGTGCCAGCAGTTACTCCGGAGACAGGTTGGCAGATACGCAGTATTTT.

V and J are TRBV5-1 and TRBJ1-2, with 8 bases that match TRBD1. The CDR3 contains 15 residues. Germline lookup yields CDR1 SGHRS and CDR2 YFSETQ. V lost 0 bases to trimming and J lost 8 bases; unmatched junction nucleotides: 9. The CDR3 bases are TGCGCCAGCAGCTTGGATTACTCAGGGGGCTGGGGCTACACCTTC. Translating it yields CASSLDYSGGWGYTF.

The V gene is TRBV7-9, the J gene TRBJ2-1; 9 bases are a match to TRBD2. V lost 5 bases to trimming and J lost 12 bases; unmatched junction nucleotides: 8. CDR1 and CDR2 from the germline V gene are SEHNR and FQNEAQ (reference sequence). CDR3 length equals 13 residues. In nucleotides, the CDR3 is TGTGCCAGCAGCCCGACTAGCGGTCCACGGCAGTTCTTC. Its translation: CASSPTSGPRQFF.

This clonotype was detected a few times. The V and J genes are TRBV29-1 and TRBJ2-3, with 8 bases lining up with TRBD2. This CDR3 region has 13 residues. Trimming cost V 7 bases and J 2 bases; bases outside gene matches: 5. Germline-derived CDR1 and CDR2 are SQVTM and ANQGSEA. This CDR3 is CSAGGVLTDTQYF. CDR3 nucleotide sequence: TGCAGCGCCGGGGGGGTACTCACAGATACGCAGTATTTT.

This clonotype has a handful of counts. J is TRBJ2-1 and V is TRBV9; possible D gene TRBD2, 5 bases. The CDR3 length is 14 residues. CDR1 and CDR2 from the germline V gene are SGDLS and YYNGEE. Trimming removed 0 bases at V and 5 bases at J, with 9 bases between. CDR3 region: CASSVAGSNNEQFF. In DNA form, the CDR3 reads TGTGCCAGCAGCGTAGCGGGGAGTAACAATGAGCAGTTCTTC.

This clonotype showed up just a few times. The chain employs TRBV10-3 and TRBJ1-5, with D possibly being TRBD1 (5 bases). The germline gives CDR1 ENHRY, CDR2 SYGVKD. CDR3 length: 15 amino acids. V was cut by 2 bases and J by 1 base, with 9 bases left in between. The CDR3 loop reads CAISEEWDSNQPQHF. The CDR3 DNA sequence: TGTGCCATCAGTGAGGAGTGGGACAGCAATCAGCCCCAGCATTTT.

The chain joins TRBV28 to TRBJ1-2; D might be TRBD1 (5 bases). Germline V lookup: CDR1 MDHEN, CDR2 SYDVKM. This CDR3 has 15 amino acids. Trimming stripped 2 bases from V and 5 bases from J, with 15 bases between. The CDR3 here is CASSLVGGNMYGYTF. The CDR3 DNA is TGTGCCAGCAGTTTAGTGGGGGGGAACATGTATGGCTACACCTTC.

The gene calls are TRBV3-1 and TRBJ2-4, with D possibly being TRBD1 (5 bases). The J call may not be correct, given that the DNA end is closer to TRBJ2-7. This CDR3 region has 12 residues. CDR1 is LGHDT and CDR2 is YNNKEL in the germline V gene (reference sequence). CDR3 bases: TGTGCCAGCAGCCATTGGCAGGGCGAGCAGTACTTC. Amino acids: CASSHWQGEQYF.

The chain uses TRBV27 and TRBJ1-5, with D perhaps TRBD1 (6 bases). Trimming cost V 5 bases and J 4 bases, with 18 bases left between them. The CDR3 loop spans 16 amino acids. Germline assignment: CDR1 MNHEY and CDR2 SMNVEV (reference sequence). CDR3 amino acids: CASSKDLGALNQPQHF. In DNA, the CDR3 is TGTGCCAGCAGTAAAGACTTGGGGGCCTTAAATCAGCCCCAGCATTTT.

In its sample, this clonotype was seen a few times. This chain links TRBV7-9 with TRBJ2-7; 9 bases are a match to TRBD1. The CDR3 loop spans 15 amino acids. Looked up from germline, CDR1 is SEHNR and CDR2 is FQNEAQ (reference sequence). Unmatched junction bases numbered 7, after V lost 5 bases and J lost 2 bases. CDR3 sequence: CASSRRDRGTYEQYF. The CDR3 DNA follows: TGTGCCAGCAGCCGGAGAGACAGGGGGACCTACGAGCAGTACTTC.

This chain joins TRBV20-1 and TRBJ2-1; the match to TRBD2 covers 7 bases. The CDR3 runs to 15 residues. Germline V gene data show CDR1 as DFQATT and CDR2 as SNEGSKA (reference sequence). V lost 0 bases and J lost 0; bases outside the gene matches: 2. CDR3 sequence: CSARDSGSSYNEQFF. The DNA for the CDR3 is TGCAGTGCTAGAGATAGCGGGTCCTCCTACAATGAGCAGTTCTTC.

This clonotype has a handful of counts. The rearrangement joins TRBV11-2 to TRBJ2-7; no clear D. Germline V gene sequence: CDR1 SGHAT, CDR2 FQNNGV. Deletions cut 0 bases from V and 5 bases from J, with 11 bases between. The CDR3 contains 14 residues. In DNA form, the CDR3 reads TGTGCCAGCAGCTTAGATATCGGTAGTAACGAGCAGTACTTC. It encodes CASSLDIGSNEQYF.

The chain uses TRBV12-3 or TRBV12-4 and TRBJ2-1, with 9 positions matching TRBD1. The CDR3 sequence is 12 residues long. V dropped 5 bases and J dropped 13; count of bases not matched to a gene: 6. The CDR3 reads CASSGTGWLQFF. CDR3 coding DNA: TGTGCCAGCAGTGGGACAGGGTGGCTTCAGTTCTTC.

This clonotype was seen once. The J gene is TRBJ2-1, the V gene TRBV7-8; TRBD2 matches at 9 bases. The end of the DNA aligns better with TRBJ2-7, so the J call may be wrong. The CDR3 has 15 residues. Looked up from germline, CDR1 is SGHVS and CDR2 is FQNEAQ. Written as DNA, the CDR3 is TGTGCCAGCAGCCCCTCGGATAGCGGGAGCAATGAGCAGTACTTC. This gives the protein CASSPSDSGSNEQYF.

J is TRBJ2-1 and V is TRBV7-2, with 7 bases aligning to TRBD2. Germline V gives CDR1 SGHTA, CDR2 FQGNSA. The V segment lost 4 bases and the J segment 3 bases; nucleotides outside the gene matches: 6. The length of the CDR3 is 15 residues. The CDR3 region has the DNA TGTGCCAGCAGCTCCCACGGGGGGAACTACAATGAGCAGTTCTTC. Protein: CASSSHGGNYNEQFF.

This clonotype was observed once. The rearrangement links TRBV12-3 or TRBV12-4 to TRBJ1-2; tentative D call: TRBD1 (5 bases). V lost 5 bases and J 4 bases, leaving 17 bases between the germline ends. The CDR3 has 15 residues. The CDR3 DNA is TGTGCCAGCAGTGAGGACGTTGGGGGTAGCTATGGCTACACCTTC. Residues: CASSEDVGGSYGYTF.

The chain uses TRBV29-1 and TRBJ2-1, with 9 bases matching TRBD1. Germline V gene lookup returns CDR1 SQVTM and CDR2 ANQGSEA. The CDR3 length is 15 residues. Trimming took 1 base from V and 3 from J; bases not matched to a gene: 4. Here the CDR3 DNA reads TGCAGCGTTGAAGTTGGGACAGGGCGCTACAATGAGCAGTTCTTC. Encoded protein: CSVEVGTGRYNEQFF.